One and the same sample provided the 3 T cell receptor beta chains below, sequenced in a study of T cells after yellow fever vaccination. TCRdb re-called the 5' RACE reads with MiXCR, one entry per CDR3 protein. Of about 130,000 distinct CDR3 sequences detected, almost 9% appear once; the ten largest clones hold approximately 37%. The specimen comprised CD8+ T cells sorted from PBMCs, sampled on the day of the yellow fever booster vaccination. All receptors come from a man younger than 35 who received the YFV17D yellow fever vaccine.

This clonotype was counted a few times. The CDR3 nucleotides read TGTGCCACCGGGCCCGGGACAGGGGCTCAGCCCCAGCATTTT. The encoded protein is CATGPGTGAQPQHF. The V gene is TRBV10-3, the J gene TRBJ1-5, with 10 positions matching TRBD1. Germline V gives CDR1 ENHRY, CDR2 SYGVKD. With V trimmed by 10 bases and J by 6 bases, 9 bases remained unmatched. The CDR3 extends over 14 amino acids.

This clonotype was seen more than once but under ten times. The chain joins TRBV12-3 or TRBV12-4 to TRBJ1-5; D might be TRBD1 (5 bases). V was pared by 6 bases and J by 6 bases, with 12 bases between. The CDR3 has 13 residues. The CDR3 protein is CASSPGPSQPQHF. The DNA of the CDR3 is TGTGCCAGCAGCCCAGGGCCGAGTCAGCCCCAGCATTTT.

The chain has TRBV6-2 or TRBV6-3 and TRBJ1-4; D ambiguous. The CDR3 is 12 amino acids. The V gene's germline CDR1 is MNHEY and CDR2 SVGEGT. The V end was cut by 2 bases, the J end by 11 bases, with 9 bases between. The CDR3: CASSYTDSKLFF. In DNA form, the CDR3 reads TGTGCCAGCAGTTACACCGACTCGAAACTGTTTTTT.